Presented here are 25 T cell receptor beta chains from one specimen sequenced in a study of blood T cell repertoires in COVID-19 (dated by TCRdb to the early 2020s). Preparation of the library involved the immunoSEQ multiplex PCR assay. TCRdb carries this immuneACCESS record with in-frame sequences only. Its versions omit some clonotypes, under half of them owing to an unresolved V gene in the studies checked, with the rest unexplained. Across this sample there are 150,000 to 200,000 clones, with around 86% seen only once. The biggest ten clones account for roughly 8.2% of the sample. Sequencing input: peripheral blood. The receptors were sampled from a man aged 60 to 75 with acute or convalescent COVID-19.

This chain connects TRBV28 to TRBJ1-1, with 7 bases identical to TRBD1. Per germline, CDR1 MDHEN and CDR2 SYDVKM. The V segment lost 5 bases and the J segment 0 bases; nucleotides outside the gene matches: 3. The CDR3 has 14 amino acids. The CDR3 nucleotides read TGTGCCAGCAGTCCCGGACAGGTGAACACTGAAGCTTTCTTT. Translation gives CASSPGQVNTEAFF. Together with reference TRBV28 and TRBJ1-1, the CDR3 gives the full variable domain: DVKVTQSSRYLVKRTGEKVFLECVQDMDHENMFWYRQDPGLGLRLIYFSYDVKMKEKGDIPEGYSVSREKKERFSLILESASTNQTSMYLCASSPGQVNTEAFFGQGTRLTVV.

This clone was observed a single time. The chain carries TRBV27 and TRBJ2-7; 12 bases map to TRBD2. CDR1 is MNHEY, CDR2 SMNVEV, per germline (reference sequence). This CDR3 spans 17 amino acids. With 0 bases clipped from V and 6 bases from J, the junction kept 9 bases outside the gene matches. The CDR3 DNA sequence: TGTGCCAGCAGTTTATCCCCTGCTAGCGGGAGGGCCACCGAGCAGTACTTC. As protein: CASSLSPASGRATEQYF.

This chain joins TRBV11-1 and TRBJ1-2; 10 nucleotides line up with TRBD1. From germline, CDR1 is SGHAT and CDR2 FQDESV (reference sequence). The CDR3 runs 13 residues. J lost 8 bases, V lost 5 bases, and 5 bases had no gene match. CDR3 nucleotides: TGTGCCAGCAGCGCGGGACAGGGGTGGGGCTACACCTTC. Translation gives CASSAGQGWGYTF.

V and J are TRBV14 and TRBJ1-1, with a possible D match to TRBD1 (5 bases). The germline CDR1 and CDR2 sequences are SGHDN and FVKESK. This CDR3 is 13 amino acids long. V lost 6 bases and J 2 bases, leaving 10 bases between the germline ends. This chain's CDR3 is CASSRDRNTEAFF. The CDR3 nucleotides are TGTGCCAGCAGTCGAGACAGAAACACTGAAGCTTTCTTT.

This clone was detected only a few times. V is TRBV7-9 and J is TRBJ2-1; TRBD2 matches at 9 bases. With V trimmed by 3 bases and J by 8 bases, 2 bases remained unmatched. The CDR3 loop spans 13 amino acids. CDR1 is SEHNR, CDR2 FQNEAQ, per germline (reference sequence). The CDR3 region has the DNA TGTGCCAGCAGCTTGGGACTAGCTTATGAGCAGTTCTTC. Residues: CASSLGLAYEQFF.

This clone has only one observation. This sample includes further DNA sequences coding for the same CDR3. This rearrangement joins TRBV20-1 to TRBJ1-5; D call uncertain. The germline gives CDR1 DFQATT, CDR2 SNEGSKA (reference sequence). The V end was cut by 3 bases, the J end by 0 bases, with 6 bases between. The CDR3 contains 13 residues. The CDR3 loop is CSASRGSNQPQHF. The CDR3 nucleotides read TGCAGTGCTAGTCGAGGTAGCAATCAGCCCCAGCATTTT.

There are a few counts of this clone. Other DNA variants within this sample encode the same CDR3. The chain couples TRBV18 to TRBJ1-5; tentatively, D is TRBD1 (5 bases). V was trimmed by 3 bases and J by 0 bases, leaving 9 bases between them. This CDR3 contains 15 residues. Germline loops: CDR1 KGHSH, CDR2 LQKENI. The CDR3 DNA sequence: TGTGCCAGCTCACCTAGACAGAGTAGCAATCAGCCCCAGCATTTT. Amino acids: CASSPRQSSNQPQHF.

This chain joins TRBV7-3 and TRBJ1-1; D call uncertain. The germline V gene encodes CDR1 SGHTA and CDR2 FQGTGA. The CDR3 loop spans 13 amino acids. V gave up 2 bases and J gave up 4 bases, with 8 bases separating them. In DNA form, the CDR3 reads TGTGCCAGCAGCTTACGGGAGGGCACTGAAGCTTTCTTT. Translating gives CASSLREGTEAFF.

The rearrangement uses TRBV27 and TRBJ1-1; no firm D call. The CDR3 totals 13 residues. Trimming removed 6 bases from V and 6 bases from J, with 14 bases in between. The germline V gene encodes CDR1 MNHEY and CDR2 SMNVEV (reference sequence). The CDR3 DNA is TGTGCCAGCAGAGGGAGGGTATGGTCTGAAGCTTTCTTT. Translation: CASRGRVWSEAFF.

This chain joins TRBV9 and TRBJ2-6; a weak D match, TRBD2 (5 bases). V was cut by 0 bases and J by 1 base, with 11 bases left in between. The CDR3 has 17 amino acids. Germline V gene lookup returns CDR1 SGDLS and CDR2 YYNGEE. DNA of the CDR3: TGTGCCAGCAGCGTAGGCGGGTCGGGATCTGGGGCCAACGTCCTGACTTTC. Translating gives CASSVGGSGSGANVLTF.

The chain links TRBV29-1 to TRBJ1-1; D unresolved. V was shortened by 8 bases and J by 2 bases, with 15 bases between the two germline ends. CDR1 and CDR2 from the germline V gene are SQVTM and ANQGSEA. The length of the CDR3 is 13 residues. In DNA, the CDR3 is TGCAGCTCCTCCGGGGAGGGAAACACTGAAGCTTTCTTT. The encoded protein is CSSSGEGNTEAFF.

The V call is TRBV4-2, the J call TRBJ2-4; 10 bases map to TRBD2. CDR1 and CDR2 (germline): LGHNA, YNFKEQ. The trim removed 2 bases at V and 11 bases at J, leaving 15 bases unmatched. This CDR3 spans 17 amino acids. The CDR3 coding sequence is TGTGCCAGCAGCCAACTGACAGCGGGAGGGCCGATTTTAGTTCAGTACTTC. As protein: CASSQLTAGGPILVQYF.

This clone was counted between two and nine times. This chain links TRBV7-3 with TRBJ1-2; TRBD1 aligns across 7 bases. Unmatched junction bases numbered 9, after V lost 5 bases and J lost 0 bases. The CDR3 consists of 16 residues. The germline V gene has CDR1 SGHTA and CDR2 FQGTGA. This CDR3 reads CASSQTGTVSNYGYTF. The CDR3, as DNA: TGTGCCAGCAGCCAGACCGGGACAGTTTCTAACTATGGCTACACCTTC.

This clone was seen a handful of times. V usage is TRBV4-2 and J usage is TRBJ1-2; 9 bases are a match to TRBD1. Germline V lookup: CDR1 LGHNA, CDR2 YNFKEQ. The length of the CDR3 is 17 residues. V was clipped by 2 bases and J by 5 bases; unmatched bases: 12. The CDR3 loop is CASSQPGPGQGFYGYTF. Here the CDR3 DNA reads TGTGCCAGCAGCCAACCCGGACCGGGACAGGGATTTTATGGCTACACCTTC.

There are a few counts of this clone. The rearrangement links TRBV29-1 to TRBJ1-2; no firm D call. This CDR3 region has 13 residues. Germline V lookup: CDR1 SQVTM, CDR2 ANQGSEA. V was cut by 4 bases and J by 1 base, with 10 bases left in between. CDR3 nucleotide sequence: TGCAGCGTTGCCATCCTACTTAACTATGGCTACACCTTC. It codes for CSVAILLNYGYTF.

V is TRBV3-1 (or the pseudogene TRBV3-2) and J is TRBJ2-7, with 7 bases that match TRBD1. The CDR3 loop spans 15 amino acids. Germline V gene data show CDR1 as LGHDT and CDR2 as YNNKEL (reference sequence). Trimming at V came to 4 bases and at J to 2 bases, leaving 8 bases not matched to a gene. The CDR3 reads CASSPGGIGAYEQYF. Here the CDR3 DNA reads TGTGCCAGCAGCCCAGGGGGTATAGGGGCCTACGAGCAGTACTTC.

This rearrangement joins TRBV27 to TRBJ2-1; 14 bases agree with TRBD2. The ends lost 5 bases at V and 6 bases at J; junction bases unmatched: 12. Per the germline V gene, CDR1 is MNHEY and CDR2 is SMNVEV (reference sequence). The CDR3 loop spans 18 amino acids. The CDR3 DNA sequence: TGTGCCAGCAGTCGGCGTTTGGGACTAGCGGGAGAACGCAATGAGCAGTTCTTC. This codes for CASSRRLGLAGERNEQFF.

V usage is TRBV7-6 and J usage is TRBJ2-7, with D unclear. Deletions cut 6 bases from V and 4 bases from J, with 13 bases between. Per germline, CDR1 SGHVS and CDR2 FNYEAQ. The CDR3 has 13 residues. The CDR3 DNA reads as TGTGCCAGCAGTTCTACGGGTGGGTACGAGCAGTACTTC. It translates to CASSSTGGYEQYF.

The chain joins TRBV5-1 to TRBJ2-6; TRBD1 agrees at 11 bases. The length of the CDR3 is 17 residues. Looked up from germline, CDR1 is SGHRS and CDR2 is YFSETQ. With V trimmed by 3 bases and J by 0 bases, 2 bases remained unmatched. The CDR3 is CASSSGTGGSGANVLTF. The DNA of the CDR3 is TGCGCCAGCAGCTCCGGGACAGGGGGCTCTGGGGCCAACGTCCTGACTTTC.

The chain has TRBV21-1 and TRBJ2-7; the DNA was not compared with TRBD2, the D call given in the table. TRBV21-1 is marked as a pseudogene. This CDR3 is built from 14 residues. Here the CDR3 reads CAVGSGRAQDEQYF. The CDR3 coding sequence is TGTGCCGTGGGGAGCGGGAGGGCTCAAGACGAGCAGTACTTC.

This chain links TRBV28 with TRBJ1-2; 7 positions match TRBD1. The V segment lost 6 bases and the J segment 4 bases; nucleotides outside the gene matches: 11. CDR3 size: 15 residues. Germline values: CDR1 MDHEN, CDR2 SYDVKM. The CDR3 sequence: CASRESRGQGYGYTF. The CDR3 DNA is TGTGCCAGCAGGGAATCGAGGGGGCAAGGCTATGGCTACACCTTC.

CDR3 amino acids: CAWSRAGARRRGNEQFF. The DNA of the CDR3 is TGTGCCTGGAGTCGAGCGGGAGCAAGACGACGGGGCAATGAGCAGTTCTTC. The chain couples TRBV30 to TRBJ2-1; TRBD2 aligns across 8 bases. This CDR3 is built from 17 residues. Germline V lookup: CDR1 GTSNPN, CDR2 SVGIG (reference sequence). V shed 2 bases, J shed 6 bases, and the junction held 15 bases outside the gene matches.

This clone was counted a few times. This chain uses TRBV27 with TRBJ2-1; D may be TRBD1 (6 bases). CDR1 is MNHEY and CDR2 is SMNVEV in the germline V gene (reference sequence). The CDR3 has 20 residues. V lost 3 bases, J lost 8 bases, and 32 bases lay in between. In DNA, the CDR3 is TGTGCCAGCAGTTTCCGACCCCCTGGGACAAGCTTTTCGGTTTGGGATGAGCAGTTCTTC. Translated: CASSFRPPGTSFSVWDEQFF.

The chain has TRBV7-6 and TRBJ2-1; 9 nucleotides match TRBD2. The CDR3 sequence is 17 residues long. J gave up 2 bases and V 0 bases, and 5 bases lay outside the gene matches. In germline, CDR1 is SGHVS, CDR2 FNYEAQ. CDR3 amino acids: CASSLAGAGGPYNEQFF. In nucleotides, the CDR3 is TGTGCCAGCAGCTTAGCAGGGGCGGGAGGGCCCTACAATGAGCAGTTCTTC.

V is TRBV5-1 and J is TRBJ2-2; a possible D gene is TRBD2 (6 bases). Germline V CDR1 and CDR2: SGHRS, YFSETQ. Trimming shortened V by 0 bases and J by 5 bases, and 11 bases separated the two germline ends. The CDR3 contains 15 residues. The CDR3 DNA is TGCGCCAGCAGCTTGGGGGACTTTACTACCGGGGAGCTGTTTTTT. As protein: CASSLGDFTTGELFF.